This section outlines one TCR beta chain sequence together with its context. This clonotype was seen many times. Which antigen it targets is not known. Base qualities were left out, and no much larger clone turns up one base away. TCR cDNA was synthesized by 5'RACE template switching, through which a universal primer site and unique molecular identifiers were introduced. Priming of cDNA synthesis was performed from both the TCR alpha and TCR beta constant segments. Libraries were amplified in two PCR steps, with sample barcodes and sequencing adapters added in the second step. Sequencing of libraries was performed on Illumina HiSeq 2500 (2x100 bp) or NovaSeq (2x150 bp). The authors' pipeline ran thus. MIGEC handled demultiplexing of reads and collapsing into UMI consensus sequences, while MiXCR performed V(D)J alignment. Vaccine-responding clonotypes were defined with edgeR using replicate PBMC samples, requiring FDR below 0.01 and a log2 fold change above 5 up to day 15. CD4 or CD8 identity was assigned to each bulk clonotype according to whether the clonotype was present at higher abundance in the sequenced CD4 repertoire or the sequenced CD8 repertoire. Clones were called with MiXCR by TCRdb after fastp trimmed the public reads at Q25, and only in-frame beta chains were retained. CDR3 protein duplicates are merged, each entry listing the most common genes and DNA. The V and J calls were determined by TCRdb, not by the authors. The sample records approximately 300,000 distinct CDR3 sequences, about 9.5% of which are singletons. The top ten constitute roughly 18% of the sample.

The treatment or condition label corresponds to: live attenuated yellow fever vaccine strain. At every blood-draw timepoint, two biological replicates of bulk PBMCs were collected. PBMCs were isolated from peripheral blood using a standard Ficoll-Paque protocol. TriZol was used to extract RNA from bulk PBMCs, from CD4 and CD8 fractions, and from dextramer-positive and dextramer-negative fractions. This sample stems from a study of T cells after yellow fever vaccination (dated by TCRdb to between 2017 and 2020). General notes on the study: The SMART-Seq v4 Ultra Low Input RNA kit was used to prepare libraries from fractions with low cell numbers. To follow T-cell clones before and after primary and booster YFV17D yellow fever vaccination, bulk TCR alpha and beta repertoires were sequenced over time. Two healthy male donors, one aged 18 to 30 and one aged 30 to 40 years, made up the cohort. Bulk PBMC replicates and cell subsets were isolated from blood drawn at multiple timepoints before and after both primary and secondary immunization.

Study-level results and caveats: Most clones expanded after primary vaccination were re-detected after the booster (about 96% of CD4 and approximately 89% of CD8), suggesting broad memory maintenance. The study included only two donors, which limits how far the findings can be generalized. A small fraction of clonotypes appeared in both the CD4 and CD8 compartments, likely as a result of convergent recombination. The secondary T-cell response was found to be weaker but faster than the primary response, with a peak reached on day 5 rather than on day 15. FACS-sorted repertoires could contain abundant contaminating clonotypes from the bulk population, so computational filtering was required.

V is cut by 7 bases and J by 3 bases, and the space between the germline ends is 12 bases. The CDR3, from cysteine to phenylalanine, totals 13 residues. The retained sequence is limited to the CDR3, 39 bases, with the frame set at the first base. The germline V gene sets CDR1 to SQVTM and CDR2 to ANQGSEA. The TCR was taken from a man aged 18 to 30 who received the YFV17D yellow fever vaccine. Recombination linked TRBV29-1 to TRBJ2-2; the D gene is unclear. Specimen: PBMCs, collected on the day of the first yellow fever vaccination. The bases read TGCAGCGCTCGTGATGGGGACACCGGGGAGCTGTTTTTT. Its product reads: CSARDGDTGELFF.